The source of this T cell receptor beta chain is a study of blood T cell repertoires in COVID-19. Overall study context: Acute and convalescent COVID-19 samples came from the United States, Italy and Spain. In each case, the material was cDNA or gDNA derived from T cells, B-cell-depleted T cells, or PBMCs.

This clone has only one observation. In the source study's methods: Reference gene primer amplification gave nucleated cell count estimates. Profiled with immunoSEQ multiplex PCR; TCRdb holds only in-frame clones, not every one. Clone size and V and J calls were adopted from that table, with D and trimming inferred from the DNA. The repertoire holds 200,000 to 300,000 clones, roughly 82% seen once, with around 4.7% in the top ten. Germline lookup yields CDR1 MGHRA and CDR2 YSYEKL. This CDR3 is built from 16 residues. The ends lost 4 bases at V and 5 bases at J; junction bases unmatched: 8. This receptor was taken from a woman between 70 and 85 years old with acute or convalescent COVID-19. This chain uses TRBV4-1 with TRBJ1-6, with TRBD1 identical over 7 bases. Material: peripheral blood. The CDR3 bases are TGCGCCAGCAGCCTCATGACAGGGAACAATAATTCACCCCTCCACTTT. Residues: CASSLMTGNNNSPLHF.